The present entry profiles one T cell receptor (beta chain) with its context. Method: immunoSEQ multiplex PCR; TCRdb's copy keeps in-frame clones and lacks some. This sample has about 190,000 clones, with 85% to 95% found just once. Trimming removed 2 bases from V and 2 bases from J, with 13 bases in between. The CDR3 is made up of 16 amino acids. Germline V gives CDR1 LGHDT, CDR2 YNNKEL (reference sequence). The sample originates from a study of T cell responses to AZD1222 COVID-19 vaccine. Specimen: peripheral blood, collected on day 0 of AZD1222 vaccination. The clonotype originates from an adult in good health. The chain combines TRBV3-1 (or the pseudogene TRBV3-2) with TRBJ1-5; the D gene is possibly TRBD1 (5 bases). CDR3 in amino acids: CASSQSGVGRNQPQHF. CDR3 DNA sequence: TGTGCCAGCAGCCAATCGGGGGTGGGGCGCAATCAGCCCCAGCATTTT.